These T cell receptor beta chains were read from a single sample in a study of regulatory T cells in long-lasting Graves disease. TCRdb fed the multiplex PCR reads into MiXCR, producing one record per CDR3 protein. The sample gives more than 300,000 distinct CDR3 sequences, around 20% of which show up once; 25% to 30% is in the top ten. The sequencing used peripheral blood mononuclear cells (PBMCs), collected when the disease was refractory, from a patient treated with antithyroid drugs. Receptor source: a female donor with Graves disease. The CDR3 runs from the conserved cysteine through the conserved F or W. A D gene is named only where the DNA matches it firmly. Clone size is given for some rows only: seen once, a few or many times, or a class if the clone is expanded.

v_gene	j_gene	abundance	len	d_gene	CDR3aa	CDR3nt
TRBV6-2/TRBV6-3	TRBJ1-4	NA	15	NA	CASSYSKGMNEKLFF	TGTGCCAGCAGTTACTCGAAGGGTATGAATGAAAAACTGTTTTTT
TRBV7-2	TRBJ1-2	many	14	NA	CASSKEREGCGYTF	TGTGCCAGCAGTAAGGAGAGGGAGGGATGTGGCTACACCTTC
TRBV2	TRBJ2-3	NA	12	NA	CASSQTQDTQYF	TGTGCCAGCAGCCAGACGCAAGATACGCAGTATTTT
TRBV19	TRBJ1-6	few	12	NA	CASRVTNSPLHF	TGTGCCAGTAGGGTTACTAATTCACCCCTCCACTTT
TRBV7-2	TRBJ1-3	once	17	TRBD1	CASSLSPNTGAGNTIYF	TGTGCCAGCAGCTTATCACCTAATACAGGGGCTGGAAACACCATATATTTT
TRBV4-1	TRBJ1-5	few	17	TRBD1	CASSQVGRDRGGQPQHF	TGCGCCAGCAGCCAAGTAGGCCGGGACAGGGGAGGACAGCCCCAGCATTTT
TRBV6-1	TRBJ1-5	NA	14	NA	CASSELGGNQPQHF	TGTGCCAGCAGTGAATTAGGGGGCAATCAGCCCCAGCATTTT
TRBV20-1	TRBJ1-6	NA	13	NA	CSASFRDNSPLHF	TGCAGTGCTAGCTTCAGGGATAATTCACCCCTCCACTTT
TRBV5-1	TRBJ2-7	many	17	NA	CASSPSLGGTGAYEQYF	TGCGCCAGCAGCCCATCCCTCGGGGGGACAGGCGCCTACGAGCAGTACTTC
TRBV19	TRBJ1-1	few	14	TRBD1	CASRRDRVRTEALF	TGTGCCAGTAGGAGGGACAGGGTGCGGACTGAAGCTCTCTTT
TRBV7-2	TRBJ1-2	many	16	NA	CASSLTLPPGAWGYTF	TGTGCCAGCAGCTTAACCCTTCCCCCGGGGGCGTGGGGCTACACCTTC
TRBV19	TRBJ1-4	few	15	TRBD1	CASSIGGTGREKLFF	TGTGCCAGTAGTATAGGGGGGACAGGGCGTGAAAAACTGTTTTTT
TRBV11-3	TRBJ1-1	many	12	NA	CASSHTNTEAFF	TGTGCCAGCAGCCATACGAACACTGAAGCTTTCTTT
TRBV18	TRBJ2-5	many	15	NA	CASSPLQGFQETQYF	TGTGCCAGCTCACCACTTCAGGGTTTCCAAGAGACCCAGTACTTC
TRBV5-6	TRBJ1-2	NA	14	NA	CASSLGARGYGYTF	TGTGCCAGCAGCTTGGGCGCGAGGGGCTATGGCTACACCTTC
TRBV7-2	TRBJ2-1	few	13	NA	CASSLAPGNEQFF	TGTGCCAGCAGCTTGGCCCCGGGGAATGAGCAGTTCTTC
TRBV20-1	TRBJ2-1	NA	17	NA	CSARPTRWDREGNEQFF	TGCAGTGCTAGACCCACTCGGTGGGACCGAGAGGGGAATGAGCAGTTCTTC
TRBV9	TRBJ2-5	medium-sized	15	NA	CASSGGGVQEETQYF	TGTGCCAGCAGCGGCGGCGGGGTCCAAGAAGAGACCCAGTACTTC
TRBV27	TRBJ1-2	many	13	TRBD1	CASSLRQGYGYTF	TGTGCCAGCAGTTTAAGACAGGGCTATGGCTACACCTTC
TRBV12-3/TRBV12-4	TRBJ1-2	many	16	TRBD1	CASSLRQGSANYGYTF	TGTGCCAGCAGTCTTCGACAGGGTTCGGCTAACTATGGCTACACCTTC
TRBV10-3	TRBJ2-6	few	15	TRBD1	CAVGTGAAGANVLTF	TGTGCCGTAGGCACAGGGGCGGCTGGGGCCAACGTCCTGACTTTC
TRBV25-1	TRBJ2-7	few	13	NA	CASSRTDAYEQYF	TGTGCCAGCAGCAGGACGGACGCCTACGAGCAGTACTTC
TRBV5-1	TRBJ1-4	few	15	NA	CASSWTAATNEKLFF	TGCGCCAGCAGCTGGACGGCTGCAACTAATGAAAAACTGTTTTTT
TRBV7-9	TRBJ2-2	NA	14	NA	CASSLGALTGELFF	TGTGCCAGCAGCTTAGGGGCCCTAACCGGGGAGCTGTTTTTT
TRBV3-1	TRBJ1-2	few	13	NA	CASSPDILHGYTF	TGTGCCAGCAGCCCGGACATTTTACATGGCTACACCTTC
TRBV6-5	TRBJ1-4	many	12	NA	CASSFGGEKLFF	TGTGCCAGCAGTTTTGGGGGGGAGAAACTGTTTTTT
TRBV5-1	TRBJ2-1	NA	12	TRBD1	CASSLTGVEQFF	TGCGCCAGCAGCCTTACAGGGGTTGAGCAGTTCTTC
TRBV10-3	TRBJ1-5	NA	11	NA	CAIGKNQPQHF	TGTGCCATCGGAAAGAATCAGCCCCAGCATTTT
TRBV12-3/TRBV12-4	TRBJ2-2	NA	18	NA	CASSFSPKEGPNTGELFF	TGTGCCAGCAGTTTCAGCCCTAAGGAGGGACCGAACACCGGGGAGCTGTTTTTT
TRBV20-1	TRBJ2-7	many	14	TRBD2	CSAPGLAGSYEQYF	TGCAGTGCTCCGGGACTAGCGGGCTCCTACGAGCAGTACTTC
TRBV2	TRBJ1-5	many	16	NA	CASSAAHPGGNQPQHF	TGTGCCAGCAGTGCTGCCCACCCGGGGGGCAATCAGCCCCAGCATTTT
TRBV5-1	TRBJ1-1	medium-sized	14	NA	CASRYRDSNTEAFF	TGTGCCAGCAGGTACAGGGACTCGAACACTGAAGCTTTCTTT
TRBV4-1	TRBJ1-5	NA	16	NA	CASSHVGRENNQPQHF	TGCGCCAGCAGCCACGTCGGCAGGGAAAACAATCAGCCCCAGCATTTT
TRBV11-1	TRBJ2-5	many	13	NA	CASSSRVAETQYF	TGTGCCAGCAGCTCCAGGGTAGCGGAGACCCAGTACTTC
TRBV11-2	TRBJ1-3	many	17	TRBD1	CASSIQPGGGSGNTIYF	TGTGCCAGCAGCATACAACCAGGGGGCGGCTCTGGAAACACCATATATTTT
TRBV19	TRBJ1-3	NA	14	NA	CASSTQGGGNTIYF	TGTGCCAGTAGTACGCAGGGTGGTGGAAACACCATATATTTT
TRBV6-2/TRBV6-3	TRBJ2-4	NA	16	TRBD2	CASLDPRTSGGREHFF	TGTGCCAGCCTTGACCCCCGGACTAGCGGGGGTAGGGAGCATTTCTTC